This T cell receptor beta chain comes out of a study of T cell responses to AZD1222 COVID-19 vaccine. Profiling relied on immunoSEQ multiplex PCR, and the TCRdb table lists in-frame clones only, not all of them. The sample holds about 110,000 clones, about 85% seen once. Sequences were derived from peripheral blood, sampled on day 0 of AZD1222 vaccination. This TCR was sampled from an adult in good health.

This CDR3 is CASSHRGRGATEAFF. CDR3 in DNA: TGTGCCAGCAGCCATCGGGGCAGGGGAGCCACTGAAGCTTTCTTT. This sequence joins TRBV14 and TRBJ1-1, with D possibly being TRBD1 (6 bases). The CDR3 loop spans 15 amino acids. The V end was cut by 3 bases, the J end by 4 bases, with 15 bases between. CDR1 SGHDN and CDR2 FVKESK come from the germline V gene.